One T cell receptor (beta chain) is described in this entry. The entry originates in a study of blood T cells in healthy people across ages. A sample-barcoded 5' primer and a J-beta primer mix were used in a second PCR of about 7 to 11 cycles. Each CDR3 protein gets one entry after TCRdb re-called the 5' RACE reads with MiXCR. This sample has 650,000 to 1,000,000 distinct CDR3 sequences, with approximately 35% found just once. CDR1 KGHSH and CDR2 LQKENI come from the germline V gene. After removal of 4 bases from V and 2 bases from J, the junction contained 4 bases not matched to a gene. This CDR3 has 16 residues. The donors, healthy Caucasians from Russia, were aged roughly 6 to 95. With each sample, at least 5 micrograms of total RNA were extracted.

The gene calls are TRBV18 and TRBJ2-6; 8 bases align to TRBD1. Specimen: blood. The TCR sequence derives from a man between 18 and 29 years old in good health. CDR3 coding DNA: TGTGCCAGCTCACGATCAGGGGGCCCTGGGGCCAACGTCCTGACTTTC. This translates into CASSRSGGPGANVLTF.